Listed below are T cell receptor beta chains from one sample, sequenced in a study of regulatory T cells in long-lasting Graves disease. MiXCR was run by TCRdb on the multiplex PCR reads, yielding one entry per CDR3 protein. Of 450,000 to 600,000 distinct CDR3 sequences in the sample, 13% were seen once. The sample was also reused in another study, on T cells in Graves' hyperthyroidism and ophthalmopathy.

The material sequenced was peripheral blood mononuclear cells (PBMCs), taken at new diagnosis, from a patient treated with antithyroid drugs. The receptors were gathered from a man younger than 40 with Graves disease. The CDR3 runs from the conserved cysteine through the conserved F or W. A D gene is named only where the DNA matches it firmly. The listing skips clone size in some rows; elsewhere it reads once, few, many or a size class.

size,D,J,V,CDR3,DNA
many,.,TRBJ2-1,TRBV5-1,CASSLPRGREGNEQFF,TGCGCCAGCAGCTTGCCCCGGGGCCGTGAGGGCAATGAGCAGTTCTTC
.,.,TRBJ2-5,TRBV18,CASSPRVGSSAQETQYF,TGTGCCAGCTCACCAAGGGTCGGGTCCTCGGCCCAAGAGACCCAGTACTTC
many,.,TRBJ2-7,TRBV3-1,CASSQIGQSYEQYF,TGTGCCAGCAGCCAAATCGGACAAAGCTACGAGCAGTACTTC
few,.,TRBJ2-1,TRBV30,CAWSSSGQFF,TGTGCCTGGAGTAGTAGCGGTCAGTTCTTC
many,TRBD1,TRBJ2-3,TRBV20-1,CSSGQAADTQYF,TGCAGTTCAGGACAGGCAGCAGATACGCAGTATTTT
.,TRBD1,TRBJ2-7,TRBV5-6,CASSLIGQGMGYYEQYF,TGTGCCAGCAGCCTAATAGGACAGGGAATGGGATACTACGAGCAGTACTTC
few,.,TRBJ2-1,TRBV29-1,CSVGRSRTYNEQFF,TGCAGCGTTGGAAGAAGCCGAACCTACAATGAGCAGTTCTTC
many,.,TRBJ2-5,TRBV24-1,CATSDEQKGVYF,TGTGCCACCAGTGATGAACAGAAAGGGGTATACTTC
.,TRBD2,TRBJ2-2,TRBV7-9,CASSFNLAGGPGELFF,TGTGCCAGCAGCTTCAATCTAGCGGGAGGGCCCGGGGAGCTGTTTTTT
many,.,TRBJ1-1,TRBV20-1,CSAEDRRRGEAFF,TGCAGTGCAGAGGACAGACGAAGGGGTGAAGCTTTCTTT
many,.,TRBJ1-6,TRBV27,CASSFWDGHNSPLHF,TGTGCCAGCAGTTTTTGGGACGGTCATAATTCACCCCTCCACTTT
.,TRBD2,TRBJ2-7,TRBV6-1,CASSELAGDLPYEQYF,TGTGCCAGCAGTGAGCTAGCGGGAGACCTCCCCTACGAGCAGTACTTC
.,TRBD2,TRBJ2-1,TRBV18,CASSPRRAGDRYNEQFF,TGTGCCAGCTCACCACGGCGAGCGGGAGATCGATACAATGAGCAGTTCTTC
.,TRBD2,TRBJ2-7,TRBV7-9,CASSDGLVWEQYF,TGTGCCAGCAGCGACGGACTAGTTTGGGAGCAGTACTTC
many,.,TRBJ2-7,TRBV14,CASSPELLSYEQYF,TGTGCCAGCAGCCCTGAGCTTCTCTCCTACGAGCAGTACTTC
.,TRBD1,TRBJ2-1,TRBV13,CASKGGTGDEQFF,TGTGCCAGCAAAGGCGGGACAGGAGATGAGCAGTTCTTC
many,.,TRBJ1-5,TRBV30,CAWQPQGNQPQHF,TGTGCCTGGCAACCCCAGGGCAATCAGCCCCAGCATTTT
few,.,TRBJ1-4,TRBV12-3/TRBV12-4,CASSSSVEKLFF,TGTGCCAGCAGTTCCAGTGTTGAAAAACTGTTTTTT
many,.,TRBJ1-3,TRBV12-3/TRBV12-4,CASSLQGGHNTIYF,TGTGCCAGCAGTCTACAGGGAGGTCACAACACCATATATTTT
.,.,TRBJ2-1,TRBV9,CASSPHGVGKFF,TGTGCCAGCAGCCCACATGGGGTTGGTAAGTTCTTC
many,.,TRBJ1-2,TRBV27,CASRGPYGYTF,TGTGCCAGCAGGGGGCCCTATGGCTACACCTTC
once,TRBD2,TRBJ2-5,TRBV18,CASSPSLAGSQETQYF,TGTGCCAGCTCACCATCACTAGCGGGAAGTCAGGAGACCCAGTACTTC
many,.,TRBJ2-2,TRBV7-3,CASSLYKNGELFF,TGTGCCAGCAGCTTATATAAAAACGGGGAGCTGTTTTTT
.,.,TRBJ2-1,TRBV6-1,CASNKGGTYNEQFF,TGTGCCAGCAATAAAGGCGGTACCTACAATGAGCAGTTCTTC
many,.,TRBJ2-1,TRBV7-7,CASSRTDTPYNEQFF,TGTGCTAGCAGTCGGACGGACACCCCCTACAATGAGCAGTTCTTC
many,.,TRBJ1-1,TRBV15,CATSRGLGAFF,TGTGCCACCAGCAGAGGGCTGGGAGCTTTCTTT
many,.,TRBJ1-5,TRBV2,CASKTTIGNQPQHF,TGTGCCAGCAAGACCACTATCGGCAATCAGCCCCAGCATTTT
few,TRBD2,TRBJ2-3,TRBV11-1,CASSFTGGGTSTDTQYF,TGTGCCAGCAGCTTCACGGGAGGAGGGACTAGCACAGATACGCAGTATTTT
.,.,TRBJ2-1,TRBV6-2/TRBV6-3,CASRSSLRDSPSGEQFF,TGTGCCAGCAGGTCCTCACTCCGGGACTCCCCCAGTGGTGAGCAGTTCTTC
.,.,TRBJ2-5,TRBV20-1,CSAASGGGLETQYF,TGCAGTGCCGCGTCGGGAGGGGGCCTAGAGACCCAGTACTTC
.,TRBD1,TRBJ2-1,TRBV5-8,CASINAKGAWSYNEQFF,TGTGCCAGCATCAACGCAAAGGGGGCATGGTCCTACAATGAGCAGTTCTTC
few,.,TRBJ1-2,TRBV5-1,CASSLAGVWGYTF,TGCGCCAGCAGCTTGGCCGGGGTATGGGGCTACACCTTC
few,.,TRBJ2-5,TRBV11-3,CASSLVPSQTQYF,TGTGCCAGCAGCTTAGTCCCTTCTCAGACCCAGTACTTC
few,.,TRBJ1-2,TRBV11-2,CASSLDRDPANYGYTF,TGTGCCAGCAGCTTAGACCGGGACCCAGCTAACTATGGCTACACCTTC
many,.,TRBJ1-5,TRBV7-8,CASSQERTQFNQPQHF,TGTGCCAGCAGCCAGGAGAGGACCCAATTCAATCAGCCCCAGCATTTT